The sequence of this T cell receptor beta chain was determined in a study of T cell responses to AZD1222 COVID-19 vaccine. Study background: Pooled in the analysis were second doses at about 4 or about 12 weeks.

Germline CDR1 reads MDHEN; CDR2 reads SYDVKM. The CDR3 contains 13 residues. Trimming stripped 5 bases from V and 3 bases from J, with 11 bases between. This clone was recorded only once. Its antigen is undetermined. Generated by immunoSEQ multiplex PCR, the TCRdb table keeps only in-frame clones and is missing some. The table shows about 110,000 clones, with 92% occurring only once. The study's findings and limits: Reports say nearly half of spike-specific TCRs go after unmutated variant regions. Just six AZD1222 recipients were seropositive at baseline. Spike-specific TCR breadth and depth were elevated following two AZD1222 doses.

The chain links TRBV28 to TRBJ2-7; D may be TRBD2 (5 bases). The sequence came from an adult in good health. Sequenced material: peripheral blood, taken on day 0 of AZD1222 vaccination. CDR3 coding DNA: TGTGCCAGCAGTCCCGGGATCTACTACGAGCAGTACTTC. Residues: CASSPGIYYEQYF.